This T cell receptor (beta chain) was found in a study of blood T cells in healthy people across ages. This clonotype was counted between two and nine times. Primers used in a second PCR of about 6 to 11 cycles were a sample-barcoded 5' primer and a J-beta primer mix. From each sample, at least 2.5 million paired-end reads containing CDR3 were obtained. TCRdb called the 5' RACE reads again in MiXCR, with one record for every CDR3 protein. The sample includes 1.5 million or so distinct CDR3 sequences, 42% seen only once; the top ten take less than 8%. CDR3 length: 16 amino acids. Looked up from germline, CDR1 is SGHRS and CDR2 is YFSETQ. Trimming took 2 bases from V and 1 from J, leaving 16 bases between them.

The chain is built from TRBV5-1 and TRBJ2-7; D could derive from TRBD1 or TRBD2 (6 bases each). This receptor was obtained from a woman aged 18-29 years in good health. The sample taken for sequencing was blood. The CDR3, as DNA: TGCGCCAGCAGCTTAGGGGGGCCCGAGGGTTCCTACGAGCAGTACTTC. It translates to CASSLGGPEGSYEQYF.